Below are 16 T cell receptor beta chains sequenced from a single sample in a study. TCRdb passed the 5' RACE reads through MiXCR, listing each CDR3 protein once. The data show nearly 10,000 distinct CDR3 sequences, with around 13% seen just once and about 3.1% held by the top ten. Tregs were sorted as CD4+CD25+CD127-/low cells. The source material was Tregs sorted from blood. These TCRs come from a female donor with breast cancer.

Comment on this clonotype: Just one base apart from a much larger clone, this may be a read error. V is TRBV7-8 and J is TRBJ1-1; D is undetermined. Germline V lookup: CDR1 SGHVS, CDR2 FQNEAQ. The CDR3 sequence is 15 residues long. The CDR3 DNA follows: TGTGCCAGCAGCTTAGGCTACAAAAAGGACCCTGAAGCTTGCTTT. This encodes CASSLGYKKDPEACF. The full variable domain, completed using reference TRBV7-8 and TRBJ1-1, is GAGVSQSPRYKVAKRGQDVALRCDPISGHVSLFWYQQALGQGPEFLTYFQNEAQLDKSGLPSDRFFAERPEGSVSTLKIQRTQQEDSAVYLCASSLGYKKDPEACFGQGTRLTVV.

A remark on this clonotype: This may stem from a read error, because a much larger clone lies one nucleotide away. The conserved closing phenylalanine or tryptophan is absent in this CDR3, likely reflecting a read error. The chain combines TRBV5-1 with TRBJ1-1; D is ambiguous. The CDR3 runs 14 residues. Germline V lookup: CDR1 SGHRS, CDR2 YFSETQ. Trimming stripped 3 bases from V and 5 bases from J, with 14 bases between. This CDR3 is CASSSAGGRTEAFS. CDR3 DNA: TGCGCCAGCAGCTCCGCAGGAGGCAGGACTGAAGCTTTCTCT.

In its sample, this clonotype ranks as medium-sized. The V and J genes are TRBV6-6 and TRBJ2-2; no firm D call. Trimming stripped 0 bases from V and 0 bases from J, with 5 bases between. The CDR3 runs to 15 residues. Germline assignment: CDR1 MNHNY and CDR2 SVGAGI (reference sequence). CDR3 region: CASSYSRPNTGELFF. The CDR3 DNA reads TGTGCCAGCAGTTACTCCAGGCCGAACACCGGGGAGCTGTTTTTT.

Turning to this clonotype: One end of the junction is discordant with germline, which a read error may explain. V and J are TRBV27 and TRBJ1-1; D perhaps matches TRBD1 (6 bases). The CDR3 is 14 amino acids. Germline CDR1 is MNHEY and CDR2 is SMNVEV (reference sequence). The CDR3 region has the DNA TGTGCCAGCAGTTCCCGGACAGTGAACACTGGAGCTTTCTTT. It codes for CASSSRTVNTGAFF.

The chain links TRBV7-8 to TRBJ1-4; perhaps TRBD1 as D (5 bases). V dropped 5 bases and J dropped 4 bases, with 11 bases sitting between them. Per germline, CDR1 SGHVS and CDR2 FQNEAQ. The CDR3 runs to 14 residues. CDR3 bases: TGTGCCAGCAGCCCTACGGGGGTTAATGAAAAACTGTTTTTT. Amino acid sequence: CASSPTGVNEKLFF.

This clonotype was counted only a few times. Possible read error: a much larger clone is one base away. V is TRBV5-1 and J is TRBJ2-1; D gene unclear. This CDR3 has 14 amino acids. CDR1 SGHRS and CDR2 YFSETQ come from the germline V gene. The CDR3 DNA reads as TGCGCCAGCGGCTTGGAACCGGCAAACAATGAGCAGTTCTTC. It codes for CASGLEPANNEQFF.

Judged by abundance, this clonotype is medium-sized. The V gene is TRBV5-1, the J gene TRBJ1-1, with TRBD1 as a possible D gene (6 bases). The germline V and J ends were trimmed by 0 bases and 1 base, with 13 bases remaining between them. Looked up from germline, CDR1 is SGHRS and CDR2 is YFSETQ. This CDR3 has 16 amino acids. The DNA for the CDR3 is TGCGCCAGCAGCTTGGGGACAGCCAAGGAGAACACTGAAGCTTTCTTT. Translation gives CASSLGTAKENTEAFF.

This clonotype was seen ten or more times. This chain connects TRBV7-8 to TRBJ2-2; a weak D match, TRBD1 (5 bases). Germline V gene sequence: CDR1 SGHVS, CDR2 FQNEAQ. The V end lost 2 bases, the J end lost 8 bases, and 12 bases lay between the germline ends. This CDR3 is built from 14 residues. The CDR3 is CASSLSRARGELFF. The CDR3, as DNA: TGTGCCAGCAGCTTAAGCAGGGCTCGGGGGGAGCTGTTTTTT.

Relative to its sample, this clonotype is medium-sized. The genes are TRBV7-2 and TRBJ2-1; 9 nucleotides align to TRBD2. The V segment lost 5 bases and the J segment 10 bases; nucleotides outside the gene matches: 12. In germline, CDR1 is SGHTA, CDR2 FQGNSA. The CDR3 is 15 amino acids. DNA for the CDR3: TGTGCCAGCAGCCGTCGGGGACTAGCATTTGGGGAGCAGTTCTTC. It translates to CASSRRGLAFGEQFF. Full variable domain (remainder filled in from reference TRBV7-2 and TRBJ2-1): GAGVSQSPSNKVTEKGKDVELRCDPISGHTALYWYRQSLGQGLEFLIYFQGNSAPDKSGLPSDRFSAERTGGSVSTLTIQRTQQEDSAVYLCASSRRGLAFGEQFFGPGTRLTVL.

The chain links TRBV5-1 to TRBJ2-7; 13 bases line up with TRBD2. The germline gives CDR1 SGHRS, CDR2 YFSETQ. This CDR3 has 17 residues. Losses at the gene ends were 4 bases for V and 6 bases for J; bases not matched to a gene: 13. CDR3 protein: CASSALPGLAGHVEQYF. The CDR3 coding sequence is TGCGCCAGCAGCGCCTTACCGGGACTAGCGGGACATGTCGAGCAGTACTTC.

This clonotype was seen more than once but under ten times. V and J are TRBV5-1 and TRBJ1-1, with D unresolved. V was cut by 0 bases and J by 10 bases, with 13 bases left in between. Germline assignment: CDR1 SGHRS and CDR2 YFSETQ. The CDR3 is 13 amino acids. CDR3 sequence reads: CASSLEGVPRAFF. Here the CDR3 DNA reads TGCGCCAGCAGCTTGGAGGGAGTTCCGAGAGCTTTCTTT.

This clonotype has at least ten counts. The V and J genes are TRBV4-2 and TRBJ2-5; D unclear. Germline V CDR1 and CDR2: LGHNA, YNFKEQ. The CDR3 is made up of 17 amino acids. V shed 4 bases and J shed 5 bases, with 23 bases lying between them. CDR3 DNA sequence: TGTGCCAGCAGCCGAAGGACCGGTCGAGATGGTCGGGAGACCCAGTACTTC. This encodes CASSRRTGRDGRETQYF.

This chain uses TRBV15 with TRBJ2-1; 11 positions agree with TRBD2. CDR3 length: 19 residues. CDR1 is LNHNV, CDR2 YYDKDF, per germline (reference sequence). V lost 3 bases and J lost 0; bases outside the gene matches: 10. CDR3 region: CATSRRPGLADSSYNEQFF. The DNA for the CDR3 is TGTGCCACCAGCAGGAGGCCGGGACTAGCGGATAGCTCCTACAATGAGCAGTTCTTC.

This clonotype has only a few counts. This chain joins TRBV5-1 and TRBJ2-1; D may be TRBD1 (5 bases). Germline CDR1 is SGHRS and CDR2 is YFSETQ. The CDR3 totals 12 residues. The ends were cut back, 0 bases at V and 8 bases at J, with 6 bases in the middle. The CDR3 sequence: CASSLAGYEQFF. The CDR3 nucleotides are TGCGCCAGCAGCTTGGCAGGGTATGAGCAGTTCTTC.

This clonotype was observed many times. The chain combines TRBV5-1 with TRBJ1-5, with D tentatively TRBD1 (6 bases). The CDR3 covers 15 residues. V dropped 3 bases and J dropped 2 bases, with 12 bases sitting between them. CDR1 SGHRS and CDR2 YFSETQ come from the germline V gene. The CDR3 DNA reads TGCGCCAGCAGCTGGGGGGGCTCAGGCAATCAGCCCCAGCATTTT. It is translated as CASSWGGSGNQPQHF. The full variable domain, completed using reference TRBV5-1 and TRBJ1-5, is KAGVTQTPRYLIKTRGQQVTLSCSPISGHRSVSWYQQTPGQGLQFLFEYFSETQRNKGNFPGRFSGRQFSNSRSEMNVSTLELGDSALYLCASSWGGSGNQPQHFGDGTRLSIL.

This clonotype ranks as medium-sized. The chain has TRBV2 and TRBJ1-1; D gene ambiguous. V was shortened by 2 bases and J by 1 base, with 5 bases between the two germline ends. The CDR3 has 13 amino acids. The V gene's germline CDR1 is SNHLY and CDR2 FYNNEI. The CDR3 DNA is TGTGCCAGCAGTGAACTAGAGAACACTGAAGCTTTCTTT. Translating gives CASSELENTEAFF.